The clone carrying this TCR beta chain was seen many times. What it binds is unknown. This sample was taken from a study of T cells in Graves' hyperthyroidism and ophthalmopathy. Overall study results and limits: Model predictions of ophthalmopathy came a median around 6.5 months before onset.

The CDR3 regions of TCR beta were amplified from RNA transcripts. TCR CDR3 underwent first-round RT-PCR with the HTBI primer set. TCRdb used MiXCR to reprocess the multiplex PCR reads, holding one entry per CDR3 protein. Of about 590,000 distinct CDR3 sequences listed, 12% to 15% were seen once; the top ten hold roughly 7%. V lost 1 base, J lost 7 bases, and 14 bases stayed unmatched. Germline-derived CDR1 and CDR2 are DFQATT and SNEGSKA (reference sequence). The CDR3 covers 16 residues. Patients were excluded because of uncontrolled infection, other autoimmune disease, pregnancy or lactation. This sequence joins TRBV20-1 and TRBJ2-5, with 8 bases lining up with TRBD1. This receptor was obtained from a woman between 18 and 29 years old with Graves' ophthalmopathy. Sequenced material: blood. CDR3 sequence reads: CSARGPTGGISRTQYF. The CDR3 region has the DNA TGCAGTGCTAGAGGTCCTACAGGGGGTATCTCGAGGACCCAGTACTTC.